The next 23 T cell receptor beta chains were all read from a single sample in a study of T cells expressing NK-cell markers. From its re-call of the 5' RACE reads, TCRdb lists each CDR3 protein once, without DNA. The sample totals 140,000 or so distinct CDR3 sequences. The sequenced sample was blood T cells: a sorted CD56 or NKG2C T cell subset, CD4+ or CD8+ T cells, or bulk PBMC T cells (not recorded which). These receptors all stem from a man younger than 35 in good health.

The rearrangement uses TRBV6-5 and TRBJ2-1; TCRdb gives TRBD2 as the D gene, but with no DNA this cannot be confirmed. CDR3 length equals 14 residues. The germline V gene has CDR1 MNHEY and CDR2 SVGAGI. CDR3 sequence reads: CASSYSPGRDEQFF.

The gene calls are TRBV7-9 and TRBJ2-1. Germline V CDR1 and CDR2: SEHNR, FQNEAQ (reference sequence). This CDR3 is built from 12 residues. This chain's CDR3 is CASSLLPNEQFF.

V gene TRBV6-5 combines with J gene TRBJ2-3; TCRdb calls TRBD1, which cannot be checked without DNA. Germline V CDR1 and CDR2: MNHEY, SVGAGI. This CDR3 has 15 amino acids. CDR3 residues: CASSWAGSLADTQYF.

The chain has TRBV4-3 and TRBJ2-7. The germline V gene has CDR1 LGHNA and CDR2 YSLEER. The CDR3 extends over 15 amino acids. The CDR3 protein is CASSQGVYSSYEQYF.

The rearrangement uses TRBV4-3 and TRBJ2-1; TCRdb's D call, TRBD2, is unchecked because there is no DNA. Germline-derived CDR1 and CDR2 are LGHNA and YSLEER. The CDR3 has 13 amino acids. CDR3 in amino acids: CASSQDGDSEQFF.

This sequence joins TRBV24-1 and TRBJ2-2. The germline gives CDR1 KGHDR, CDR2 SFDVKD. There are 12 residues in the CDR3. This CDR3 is CATRDVTGELFF.

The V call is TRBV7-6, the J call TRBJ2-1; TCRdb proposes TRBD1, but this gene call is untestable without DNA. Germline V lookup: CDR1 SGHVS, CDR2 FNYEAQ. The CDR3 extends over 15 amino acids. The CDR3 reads CASSPGLTGYNEQFF.

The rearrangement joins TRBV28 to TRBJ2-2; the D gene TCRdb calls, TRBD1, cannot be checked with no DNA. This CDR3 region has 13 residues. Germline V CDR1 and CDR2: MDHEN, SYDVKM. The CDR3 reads CASRNRVTGELFF.

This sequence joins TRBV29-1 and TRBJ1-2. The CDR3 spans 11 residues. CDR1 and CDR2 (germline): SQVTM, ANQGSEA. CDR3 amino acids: CSVPRVDGYTF. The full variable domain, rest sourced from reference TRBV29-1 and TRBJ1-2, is SAVISQKPSRDICQRGTSLTIQCQVDSQVTMMFWYRQQPGQSLTLIATANQGSEATYESGFVIDKFPISRPNLTFSTLTVSNMSPEDSSIYLCSVPRVDGYTFGSGTRLTVV.

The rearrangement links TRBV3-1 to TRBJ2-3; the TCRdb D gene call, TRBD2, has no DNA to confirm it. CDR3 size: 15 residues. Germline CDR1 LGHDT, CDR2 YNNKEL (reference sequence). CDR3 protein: CASSQGARDTDTQYF.

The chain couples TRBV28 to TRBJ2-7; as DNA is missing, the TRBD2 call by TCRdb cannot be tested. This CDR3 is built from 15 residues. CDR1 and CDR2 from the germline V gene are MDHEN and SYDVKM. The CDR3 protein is CASSLTGTSPYEQYF.

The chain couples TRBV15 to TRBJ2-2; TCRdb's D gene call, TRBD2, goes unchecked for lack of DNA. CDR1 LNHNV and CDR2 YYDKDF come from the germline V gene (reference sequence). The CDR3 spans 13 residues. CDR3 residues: CAAEGRNTGELFF.

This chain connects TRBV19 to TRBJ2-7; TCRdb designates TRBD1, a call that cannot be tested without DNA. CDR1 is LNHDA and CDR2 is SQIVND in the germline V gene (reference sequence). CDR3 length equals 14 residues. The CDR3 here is CASSMPGVGYEQYF.

The CDR3 protein is CASSLEVGWLSGIYEQYF. The chain has TRBV11-2 and TRBJ2-7; absent DNA, TCRdb's TRBD1 call cannot be checked. Germline values: CDR1 SGHAT, CDR2 FQNNGV. This CDR3 comprises 18 residues.

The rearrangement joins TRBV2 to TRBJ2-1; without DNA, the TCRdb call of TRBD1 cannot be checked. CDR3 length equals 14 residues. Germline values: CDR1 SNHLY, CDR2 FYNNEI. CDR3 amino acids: CASSGDRADNEQFF.

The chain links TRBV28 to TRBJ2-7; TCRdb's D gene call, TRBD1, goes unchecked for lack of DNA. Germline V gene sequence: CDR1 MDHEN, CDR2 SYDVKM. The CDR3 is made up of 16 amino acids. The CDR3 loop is CASSPSRDRGSYEQYF. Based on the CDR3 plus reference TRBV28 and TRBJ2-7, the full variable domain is DVKVTQSSRYLVKRTGEKVFLECVQDMDHENMFWYRQDPGLGLRLIYFSYDVKMKEKGDIPEGYSVSREKKERFSLILESASTNQTSMYLCASSPSRDRGSYEQYFGPGTRLTVT.

CDR3 sequence reads: CASSQEVGLTADTQYF. The chain recombines TRBV4-2 with TRBJ2-3; TCRdb gives TRBD2 as the D gene, but with no DNA this cannot be confirmed. Germline V CDR1 and CDR2: LGHNA, YNFKEQ. The CDR3 covers 16 residues.

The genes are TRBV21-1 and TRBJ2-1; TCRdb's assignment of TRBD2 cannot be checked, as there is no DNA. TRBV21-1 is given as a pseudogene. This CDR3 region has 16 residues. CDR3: CASSKRTSGREGEQFF.

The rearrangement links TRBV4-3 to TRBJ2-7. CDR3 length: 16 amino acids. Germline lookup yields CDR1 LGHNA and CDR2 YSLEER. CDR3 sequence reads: CASSQDIKRQPYEQYF.

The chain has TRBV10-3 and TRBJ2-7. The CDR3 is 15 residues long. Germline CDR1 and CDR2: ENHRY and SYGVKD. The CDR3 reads CAISESTAYEKGQYF.

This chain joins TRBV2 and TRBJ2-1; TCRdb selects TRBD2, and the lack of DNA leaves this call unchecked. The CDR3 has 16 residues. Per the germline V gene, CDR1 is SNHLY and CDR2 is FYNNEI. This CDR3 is CASSEGLAGAYNEQFF. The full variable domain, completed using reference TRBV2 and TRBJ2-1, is EPEVTQTPSHQVTQMGQEVILRCVPISNHLYFYWYRQILGQKVEFLVSFYNNEISEKSEIFDDQFSVERPDGSNFTLKIRSTKLEDSAMYFCASSEGLAGAYNEQFFGPGTRLTVL.

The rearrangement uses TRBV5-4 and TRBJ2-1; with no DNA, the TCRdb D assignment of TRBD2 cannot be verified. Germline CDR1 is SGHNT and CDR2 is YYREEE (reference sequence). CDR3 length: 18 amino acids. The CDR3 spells CASSSTNPWTSGANEQFF. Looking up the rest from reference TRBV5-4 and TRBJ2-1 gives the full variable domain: ETGVTQSPTHLIKTRGQQVTLRCSSQSGHNTVSWYQQALGQGPQFIFQYYREEENGRGNFPPRFSGLQFPNYSSELNVNALELDDSALYLCASSSTNPWTSGANEQFFGPGTRLTVL.

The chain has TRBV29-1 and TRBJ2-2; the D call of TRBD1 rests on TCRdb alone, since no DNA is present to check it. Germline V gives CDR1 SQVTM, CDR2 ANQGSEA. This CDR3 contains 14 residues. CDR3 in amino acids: CSVAPGAETGELFF.